This T cell receptor beta chain was recovered during a study of control samples from healthy donors and cancer patients. V lost 2 bases to trimming and J lost 6 bases, with 11 bases between them. The germline V gene encodes CDR1 KGHSH and CDR2 LQKENI. The CDR3 is 13 residues long. Using immunoSEQ multiplex PCR, the repertoire was profiled, and TCRdb retains in-frame clones only, with some absent. The sample contains roughly 21,000 clones, roughly 84% of which appear only once. The chain uses TRBV18 and TRBJ2-7; possible D gene TRBD1, 6 bases. Sequenced: PBMCs. The TCR comes from a man aged 55 to 70 with colorectal cancer. The CDR3 region is CASSPEGVSEQYF. The DNA of the CDR3 is TGTGCCAGCTCACCAGAGGGGGTCTCCGAGCAGTACTTC.